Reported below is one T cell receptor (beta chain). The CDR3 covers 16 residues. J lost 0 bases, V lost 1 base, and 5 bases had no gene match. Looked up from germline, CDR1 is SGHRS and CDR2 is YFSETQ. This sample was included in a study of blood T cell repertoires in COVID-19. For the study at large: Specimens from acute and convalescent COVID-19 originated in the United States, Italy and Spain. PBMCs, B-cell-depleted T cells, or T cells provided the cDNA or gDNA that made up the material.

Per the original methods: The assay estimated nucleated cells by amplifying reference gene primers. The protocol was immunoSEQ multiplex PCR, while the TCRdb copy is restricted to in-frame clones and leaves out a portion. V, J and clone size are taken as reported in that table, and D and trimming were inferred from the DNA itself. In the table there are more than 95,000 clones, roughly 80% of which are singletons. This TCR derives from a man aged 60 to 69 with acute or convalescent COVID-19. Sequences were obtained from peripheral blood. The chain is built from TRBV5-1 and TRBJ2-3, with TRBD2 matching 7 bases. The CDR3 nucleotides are TGCGCCAGCAGCTTGCCGCTAGCGGAGAGCACAGATACGCAGTATTTT. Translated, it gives CASSLPLAESTDTQYF.